The rows below give T cell receptor beta chains drawn from one sample of a study of PD-1 blockade in classical Hodgkin lymphoma. The table came from immunoSEQ multiplex PCR; TCRdb's copy has only in-frame clones and leaves some out. The sample holds tens of thousands of clones, approximately 78% seen once. The sequencing used peripheral blood mononuclear cells (PBMCs), collected before the fourth cycle of nivolumab. The receptors originated from a human donor with classical Hodgkin lymphoma. CDR3s include the opening cysteine and the closing phenylalanine or tryptophan. The D gene is left open where the match is weak. A clone size is listed for some rows: how often the clone was seen (once, few, many), or a class if it is expanded.

V gene,J gene,clone size,D gene,CDR3 protein,CDR3 DNA
TRBV19,TRBJ1-2,few,.,CASSMKGTGYTF,TGTGCCAGTAGTATGAAGGGAACGGGCTACACCTTC
TRBV5-4,TRBJ1-1,.,.,CASSLTVNTEAFF,TGTGCCAGCAGCCTTACTGTGAACACTGAAGCTTTCTTT
TRBV7-2,TRBJ2-3,.,.,CASSLSSTDTQYF,TGTGCCAGCAGCTTATCGAGCACAGATACGCAGTATTTT
TRBV28,TRBJ1-2,.,.,CASIQWGARGYGYTF,TGTGCCAGCATCCAATGGGGGGCAAGGGGCTATGGCTACACCTTC
TRBV6-5,TRBJ2-7,.,TRBD1,CASSWDRETYEQYF,TGTGCCAGCAGTTGGGACAGGGAGACCTACGAGCAGTACTTC
TRBV6-5,TRBJ2-7,.,.,CASSYWSGPYEQYF,TGTGCCAGCAGTTACTGGTCAGGGCCCTACGAGCAGTACTTC
TRBV6-5,TRBJ2-3,.,.,CASSYQLGITDTQYF,TGTGCCAGCAGTTATCAGTTAGGGATAACAGATACGCAGTATTTT
TRBV6-6,TRBJ1-3,.,.,CASTAMRGIGGNTIYF,TGTGCCAGCACCGCAATGCGAGGGATAGGAGGAAACACCATATATTTT
TRBV27,TRBJ2-5,few,.,CASSQSGIPWETQYF,TGTGCCAGCAGCCAGTCCGGGATCCCTTGGGAGACCCAGTACTTC
TRBV9,TRBJ2-2,.,TRBD1,CARSHRTGGDTGELFF,TGTGCCCGCAGCCACCGGACAGGGGGAGACACCGGGGAGCTGTTTTTT
TRBV7-8,TRBJ2-3,.,TRBD1,CASSLRTGETDTQYF,TGTGCCAGCAGCCTTCGGACAGGGGAGACAGATACGCAGTATTTT
TRBV5-4,TRBJ2-7,.,.,CASSQDGFDQGYEQYF,TGCGCCAGCAGCCAAGACGGATTTGATCAGGGTTACGAGCAGTACTTC
TRBV7-8,TRBJ1-5,.,.,CASSLSNQPQHF,TGTGCCAGCAGCTTAAGCAATCAGCCCCAGCATTTT
TRBV7-2,TRBJ2-4,.,.,CASSLATGGGNIQYF,TGTGCCAGCAGCTTAGCCACAGGGGGAGGGAACATTCAGTACTTC
TRBV28,TRBJ2-7,.,TRBD2,CASSLVAGGTYEQYF,TGTGCCAGCAGTTTAGTAGCGGGAGGGACCTACGAGCAGTACTTC
TRBV19,TRBJ2-1,.,.,CASSIRAWDPFSYNEQFF,TGTGCCAGTAGTATAAGGGCCTGGGACCCCTTTTCGTACAATGAGCAGTTCTTC
TRBV7-9,TRBJ2-2,few,.,CASSLEQLGDTGELFF,TGTGCCAGCAGCTTAGAGCAGTTGGGGGACACCGGGGAGCTGTTTTTT
TRBV18,TRBJ2-7,.,TRBD1,CASSPPTGRSYEQYF,TGTGCCAGCTCACCACCGACAGGGCGATCCTACGAGCAGTACTTC
TRBV28,TRBJ1-4,.,.,CASSFTGWDEKLFF,TGTGCCAGCAGTTTCACGGGATGGGATGAAAAACTGTTTTTT
TRBV19,TRBJ2-1,once,TRBD2,CASSNRLAGGRSDEQFF,TGTGCCAGTAGTAATCGACTAGCGGGGGGGCGGTCCGATGAGCAGTTCTTC
TRBV5-4,TRBJ2-4,.,.,CASSFIGNLAKNIQYF,TGTGCCAGCAGCTTTATCGGGAATCTAGCCAAAAACATTCAGTACTTC
TRBV5-1,TRBJ1-4,.,.,CASSPTTGSNEKLFF,TGCGCCAGCAGCCCAACTACTGGGTCGAATGAAAAACTGTTTTTT
TRBV19,TRBJ1-5,.,.,CASSIRASNQPQHF,TGTGCCAGTAGTATTAGGGCCAGCAATCAGCCCCAGCATTTT
TRBV7-9,TRBJ2-7,.,.,CASSLRSGGAYEQYF,TGTGCCAGCAGCTTACGATCCGGGGGCGCCTACGAGCAGTACTTC
TRBV19,TRBJ1-2,.,TRBD1,CASSPQGERSGYTF,TGTGCCAGTAGCCCACAGGGGGAAAGGTCTGGCTACACCTTC
TRBV5-4,TRBJ1-2,.,TRBD1,CASSLGFGQGAYGYTF,TGTGCCAGCAGCTTGGGTTTTGGACAGGGAGCCTATGGCTACACCTTC
TRBV9,TRBJ2-1,.,TRBD2,CASSPGLANNEQFF,TGTGCCAGCAGCCCCGGACTAGCAAACAATGAGCAGTTCTTC
TRBV7-3,TRBJ2-3,.,TRBD2,CASSSLRLAPPTDTQYF,TGTGCCAGCAGCTCTCTCCGACTAGCTCCACCCACAGATACGCAGTATTTT
TRBV11-2,TRBJ2-5,.,TRBD2,CASSRGLAGGREETQYF,TGTGCCAGCAGCCGGGGACTAGCGGGAGGCCGAGAAGAGACCCAGTACTTC
TRBV30,TRBJ1-5,.,.,CAWSVGLSNQPQHF,TGTGCCTGGAGTGTAGGACTCAGCAATCAGCCCCAGCATTTT
TRBV4-2,TRBJ2-5,.,TRBD1,CASSQVTGTGEQETQYF,TGTGCCAGCAGCCAAGTAACCGGGACAGGGGAACAAGAGACCCAGTACTTC
TRBV6-5,TRBJ1-1,once,.,CASSYRPGTEAFF,TGTGCCAGCAGTTACCGACCTGGCACTGAAGCTTTCTTT